This entry concerns a single TCR beta chain. The antigen is not known. The data stem from a study of shared clonotypes between healthy human individuals. Study details: Each donor had three CD4 naive, three CD4 memory, two CD8 naive and one CD8 memory plate. Regarding the study as a whole: The generation probabilities recorded for non-shared clonotypes fell below those of clonotypes shared by all four donors.

Genomic DNA (from each subset) was split evenly across several immunoSEQ plates. Per the authors' pipeline: Filtering differed for immunoSEQ, which gave only junction sequences without quality scores. Generated by immunoSEQ multiplex PCR, the TCRdb table keeps only in-frame clones and is missing some. V and J calls plus clone size are reproduced from that table; the DNA served to infer D and trimming. Found here are around 2,100,000 clones, approximately 94% of them singletons; the top ten hold around 1.2%. The naive CD8 fraction comprised CD45RO-negative cells positively selected for CCR7 and excluded terminally differentiated effector memory CD45RA+ cells. This CDR3 contains 17 residues. Trimming removed 0 bases from V and 1 base from J, with 13 bases in between. Germline V gene data show CDR1 as LNHNV and CDR2 as YYDKDF (reference sequence).

Material: naive CD8+ T cells sorted from blood. This receptor was taken from a man between 18 and 35 years old in good health. V gene TRBV15 combines with J gene TRBJ1-3; D might be TRBD1 (5 bases). The CDR3 sequence is CATSRDIGGGSGNTIYF. CDR3 nucleotides: TGTGCCACCAGCAGAGACATTGGGGGTGGATCTGGAAACACCATATATTTT.